Listed below are T cell receptor beta chains from one sample, sequenced in a study of control samples from healthy donors and cancer patients. The protocol was immunoSEQ multiplex PCR, while the TCRdb copy is restricted to in-frame clones and leaves out a portion. Among more than 95,000 clones, 88% were seen once, and the ten largest hold 2% to 3%. The sequenced material came from blood. All receptors derive from a woman in her 70s in good health. The CDR3 runs from the conserved cysteine through the conserved F or W. A D gene is named only where the DNA matches it firmly. The size entry is marked missing in some rows and otherwise reads once, few, many or a size class.

d_call clone_size j_call v_call cdr3_nt cdr3_aa
- - TRBJ1-6 TRBV3-1/TRBV3-2 TGTGCCAGCACCAACGGACAGAGCTCCTATAATTCACCCCTCCACTTT CASTNGQSSYNSPLHF
- - TRBJ1-2 TRBV6-5 TGTGCCAGCAGTTCCACAGGGTGGGAAGGCTACACCTTC CASSSTGWEGYTF
TRBD1 - TRBJ2-7 TRBV4-1 TGCGCCAGCAGCCAAGATGCCGGGACAGGGATCTCCGAGCAGTACTTC CASSQDAGTGISEQYF
- - TRBJ1-5 TRBV6-2/TRBV6-3 TGTGCCAGCAGTTACTCCCGCCCAGACAATCAGCCCCAGCATTTT CASSYSRPDNQPQHF
TRBD2 - TRBJ2-5 TRBV5-4 TGTGCCAGCAGCTTAGCGGGGAAAGAGACCCAGTACTTC CASSLAGKETQYF
TRBD2 - TRBJ2-5 TRBV5-8 TGTGCCAGCAGCTTGAGACTAGCGGGTGCCCAAGAGACCCAGTACTTC CASSLRLAGAQETQYF
- - TRBJ1-1 TRBV2 TGTGCCAGCAGTGTTTGGCAGGGGAACACTGAAGCTTTCTTT CASSVWQGNTEAFF
- - TRBJ2-3 TRBV2 TGTGCCAGCAGCCGGGACGGAAGCACAGATACGCAGTATTTT CASSRDGSTDTQYF
- few TRBJ1-1 TRBV7-9 TGTGCCAGCAGCACCTGGGACGGCAGGAACACTGAAGCTTTCTTT CASSTWDGRNTEAFF
TRBD1 - TRBJ1-2 TRBV6-1 TGTGCCAGCAGTGAAATGACAGGGGGATTCTATGGCTACACCTTC CASSEMTGGFYGYTF
TRBD1 - TRBJ1-2 TRBV5-5 TGTGCCAGCAGCTTACAGGGGGGCGGCTACACCTTC CASSLQGGGYTF
- - TRBJ1-1 TRBV6-5 TGTGCCAGCGGCAGGACAAGCATGAACACTGAAGCTTTCTTT CASGRTSMNTEAFF
- - TRBJ2-7 TRBV5-5 TGTGCCAGCAGCTTTGGGGGGTCCACCTACGAGCAGTACTTC CASSFGGSTYEQYF
- - TRBJ2-5 TRBV14 TGTGCCAGCAGCCAAGTCAAGGTGCGGGAGACCCAGTACTTC CASSQVKVRETQYF
TRBD2 - TRBJ2-3 TRBV6-5 TGTGCCAGCGGGTTGGGGACTAGACGCGAGACGCAGTATTTT CASGLGTRRETQYF
- - TRBJ2-5 TRBV6-5 TGTGCCAGCAGTCTGGGTGGGAGTCAAGAGACCCAGTACTTC CASSLGGSQETQYF
- - TRBJ2-3 TRBV4-1 TGCGCCAGCAGCCATTCGCCCGGGGGGTGGGGGCAGGCAGATACGCAGTATTTT CASSHSPGGWGQADTQYF